This passage covers 23 T cell receptor beta chains from one sample sequenced in a study of blood T cell repertoires in COVID-19. The protocol was immunoSEQ multiplex PCR, while the TCRdb copy is restricted to in-frame clones and leaves out a portion. The table shows approximately 250,000 clones, with about nine tenths occurring only once. Source material: peripheral blood. These receptors came from a man in his forties with active or convalescent COVID-19.

The chain carries TRBV2 and TRBJ1-2; D possibly corresponds to TRBD1 (5 bases). Trimming took off 6 bases at V and 4 bases at J, with 12 bases between the two ends. This CDR3 is 13 amino acids long. The germline V gene encodes CDR1 SNHLY and CDR2 FYNNEI. The CDR3 region is CASSRDSRYGYTF. CDR3 nucleotide sequence: TGTGCCAGCAGCCGTGACAGCCGCTATGGCTACACCTTC. Together with reference TRBV2 and TRBJ1-2, the CDR3 gives the full variable domain: EPEVTQTPSHQVTQMGQEVILRCVPISNHLYFYWYRQILGQKVEFLVSFYNNEISEKSEIFDDQFSVERPDGSNFTLKIRSTKLEDSAMYFCASSRDSRYGYTFGSGTRLTVV.

V gene TRBV5-1 combines with J gene TRBJ1-1, with D maybe TRBD1 (6 bases). CDR1 is SGHRS and CDR2 is YFSETQ in the germline V gene. CDR3 size: 14 residues. The V end lost 5 bases, the J end lost 0 bases, and 11 bases lay between the germline ends. The CDR3: CASSTGTVNTEAFF. The DNA of the CDR3 is TGCGCCAGCAGTACAGGGACGGTGAACACTGAAGCTTTCTTT.

V usage is TRBV28 and J usage is TRBJ1-1; maybe TRBD1 (5 bases). With 5 bases removed from V and 4 bases from J, the gap between germline ends came to 20 bases. This CDR3 is 16 amino acids long. The germline CDR1 and CDR2 sequences are MDHEN and SYDVKM. Here the CDR3 DNA reads TGTGCCAGCAGTCTACAAGGGACGGTGGGGGGCACTGAAGCTTTCTTT. Translated: CASSLQGTVGGTEAFF.

The chain uses TRBV30 and TRBJ1-5; no clear D gene. The ends were cut back, 2 bases at V and 2 bases at J, with 10 bases in the middle. The germline gives CDR1 GTSNPN, CDR2 SVGIG (reference sequence). This CDR3 spans 14 amino acids. The CDR3 is CAWSSGSGNQPQHF. The CDR3, as DNA: TGTGCCTGGAGTTCTGGGAGCGGCAATCAGCCCCAGCATTTT.

V gene TRBV11-3 combines with J gene TRBJ2-7, with D perhaps TRBD1 (7 bases). The germline V gene has CDR1 SGHNT and CDR2 YENEEA. With 4 bases removed from V and 2 bases from J, the gap between germline ends came to 12 bases. The CDR3 runs to 14 residues. The CDR3 DNA reads TGTGCCAGCAGCTCGCGGGACAGTCCCTACGAGCAGTACTTC. Protein product: CASSSRDSPYEQYF.

The chain has TRBV25-1 and TRBJ2-1; possibly TRBD2 for D (5 bases). Trimming cost V 6 bases and J 4 bases, with 10 bases left between them. The CDR3 length is 13 residues. The germline CDR1 and CDR2 sequences are MGHDK and SYGVNS. The CDR3 region is CASRGAGYNEQFF. CDR3 nucleotide sequence: TGTGCCAGCAGGGGAGCTGGGTACAATGAGCAGTTCTTC.

This clone has just one count. The gene calls are TRBV4-1 and TRBJ2-5; 11 bases agree with TRBD2. CDR1 is MGHRA, CDR2 YSYEKL, per germline. The CDR3 covers 19 residues. V shed 0 bases and J 5 bases; nucleotides not matched to a gene: 14. The CDR3 region is CASSQELAGAYPSLETQYF. In DNA, the CDR3 is TGCGCCAGCAGCCAAGAACTAGCGGGGGCCTACCCCTCCTTGGAGACCCAGTACTTC.

The rearrangement uses TRBV10-3 and TRBJ1-5, with D possibly being TRBD1 (5 bases). This CDR3 comprises 15 residues. Germline lookup yields CDR1 ENHRY and CDR2 SYGVKD. V was shortened by 3 bases and J by 4 bases, with 13 bases between the two germline ends. Here the CDR3 reads CAISEGREGNQPQHF. CDR3 sequence (DNA): TGTGCCATCAGTGAAGGAAGGGAGGGGAATCAGCCCCAGCATTTT.

This chain connects TRBV7-9 to TRBJ1-1; 8 bases are a match to TRBD1. The CDR3 loop spans 19 amino acids. CDR1 and CDR2 from the germline V gene are SEHNR and FQNEAQ (reference sequence). V was clipped by 5 bases and J by 0 bases; unmatched bases: 17. The CDR3 DNA reads as TGTGCCAGCAGCGGCGGGCCTTTAACAGGGGGGCGCATGAACACTGAAGCTTTCTTT. It translates to CASSGGPLTGGRMNTEAFF.

This chain uses TRBV19 with TRBJ1-3; TRBD1 agrees at 9 bases. Germline-derived CDR1 and CDR2 are LNHDA and SQIVND (reference sequence). The CDR3 runs 17 residues. Germline trimming cut 5 bases from V and 0 bases from J; bases unmatched to any gene: 8. As DNA, the CDR3 is TGTGCCAGTAGTTTCAGGACAGGGGACATCTCTGGAAACACCATATATTTT. Its translation is CASSFRTGDISGNTIYF.

The chain recombines TRBV25-1 with TRBJ1-2; possibly TRBD1 for D (5 bases). CDR1 is MGHDK and CDR2 is SYGVNS in the germline V gene. This CDR3 has 13 amino acids. Trimming removed 2 bases from V and 7 bases from J, with 11 bases in between. CDR3: CASSERGSFGYTF. CDR3 nucleotides: TGTGCCAGCAGTGAACGGGGGAGCTTTGGCTACACCTTC.

A few counts support this clone. The rearrangement uses TRBV24-1 and TRBJ1-5; D might be TRBD1 (5 bases). Germline CDR1 reads KGHDR; CDR2 reads SFDVKD. V was cut by 4 bases and J by 6 bases, with 12 bases left in between. CDR3 length: 14 amino acids. CDR3 sequence (DNA): TGTGCCACCAGTGACTCAGGGTACCCTCAGCCCCAGCATTTT. Protein product: CATSDSGYPQPQHF.

The V call is TRBV5-1, the J call TRBJ1-6; no clear D. Trimming removed 0 bases from V and 0 bases from J, with 16 bases in between. The CDR3 covers 19 residues. Looked up from germline, CDR1 is SGHRS and CDR2 is YFSETQ. The CDR3 reads CASSLGPAGLSSYNSPLHF. The CDR3 region has the DNA TGCGCCAGCAGCTTGGGCCCGGCCGGACTTAGCTCCTATAATTCACCCCTCCACTTT.

This clone was observed a single time. The rearrangement joins TRBV20-1 to TRBJ2-7; possibly TRBD2 for D (5 bases). This CDR3 spans 14 amino acids. Per the germline V gene, CDR1 is DFQATT and CDR2 is SNEGSKA (reference sequence). The V and J ends lost 3 bases and 2 bases respectively, with 14 bases between them. Written as DNA, the CDR3 is TGCAGTGCTAGTTTCGAGGCGGGTACCTACGAGCAGTACTTC. As protein: CSASFEAGTYEQYF.

This sequence joins TRBV5-1 and TRBJ1-4, with 11 bases aligning to TRBD1. The V and J ends lost 2 bases and 3 bases, in that order; junction bases with no gene match: 6. This CDR3 is 17 amino acids long. CDR1 SGHRS and CDR2 YFSETQ come from the germline V gene. CDR3 region: CASSFGTGGMANEKLFF. The CDR3 nucleotides are TGCGCCAGCAGCTTTGGGACAGGGGGGATGGCTAATGAAAAACTGTTTTTT.

The V gene is TRBV10-1, the J gene TRBJ2-3; 9 bases are a match to TRBD2. Germline V gene data show CDR1 as WNHNN and CDR2 as SYGVQD (reference sequence). The CDR3 is 15 residues long. V shed 3 bases, J shed 6 bases, and the junction held 7 bases outside the gene matches. The CDR3 DNA sequence: TGCGCCAGCAGTGATGCTAGCGGGGCCTCGGATACGCAGTATTTT. It yields the protein CASSDASGASDTQYF.

The V and J genes are TRBV28 and TRBJ2-1; D not certain. The germline gives CDR1 MDHEN, CDR2 SYDVKM. CDR3 size: 10 residues. V gave up 3 bases and J gave up 9 bases, with 3 bases separating them. In DNA, the CDR3 is TGTGCCAGCAGTTTTATTGAGCAGTTCTTC. It codes for CASSFIEQFF.

This chain joins TRBV23-1 and TRBJ2-3, with TRBD2 as a possible D gene (6 bases). Being an ORF, TRBV23-1 has a function that is uncertain. The CDR3 consists of 18 residues. The CDR3 protein is CDVGAGLNPIGSTDTQYF. In DNA form, the CDR3 reads TGCGATGTAGGAGCGGGTCTTAACCCTATTGGTAGCACAGATACGCAGTATTTT.

This chain links TRBV27 with TRBJ1-6; 7 bases line up with TRBD1. The CDR3 sequence is 14 residues long. Losses at the gene ends were 6 bases for V and 10 bases for J; bases not matched to a gene: 9. The V gene's germline CDR1 is MNHEY and CDR2 SMNVEV (reference sequence). CDR3 bases: TGTGCCAGCAGCGCCCGGGACAGTCCCTCACCCCTCCACTTT. Residues: CASSARDSPSPLHF.

This chain's CDR3 is CASSPLGTGVSGNTIYF. As DNA, the CDR3 is TGTGCCAGCAGCCCCCTGGGGACAGGGGTCTCTGGAAACACCATATATTTT. V usage is TRBV3-1 (or the pseudogene TRBV3-2) and J usage is TRBJ1-3, with 10 nucleotides matching TRBD1. CDR1 and CDR2 from the germline V gene are LGHDT and YNNKEL (reference sequence). The J segment lost 0 bases and the V segment lost 4 bases, leaving 6 bases of the junction unmatched. The CDR3 totals 17 residues.

This chain joins TRBV3-1 (or the pseudogene TRBV3-2) and TRBJ2-2; TRBD1 aligns across 7 bases. V trimming: 4 bases; J trimming: 2 bases; junction bases outside the gene matches: 4. This CDR3 comprises 15 residues. Germline CDR1 is LGHDT and CDR2 is YNNKEL (reference sequence). The CDR3 here is CASSPQGSNTGELFF. CDR3 bases: TGTGCCAGCAGCCCACAGGGGTCAAACACCGGGGAGCTGTTTTTT.

V and J are TRBV3-1 (or the pseudogene TRBV3-2) and TRBJ1-5; the match to TRBD1 covers 7 bases. This CDR3 spans 15 amino acids. From germline, CDR1 is LGHDT and CDR2 YNNKEL (reference sequence). The V segment lost 0 bases and the J segment 6 bases; nucleotides outside the gene matches: 5. The CDR3 bases are TGTGCCAGCAGCCAAGATTACAGGGGCGGTCAGCCCCAGCATTTT. Amino acid sequence: CASSQDYRGGQPQHF.

The CDR3 DNA reads as TGTGCCAGCAGCTTGGGACAGGAGACTTATAATTCACCCCTCCACTTT. Its protein is CASSLGQETYNSPLHF. The rearrangement uses TRBV7-2 and TRBJ1-6; TRBD1 aligns across 8 bases. The junction had 5 bases not matched to a gene; V was cut back by 3 bases and J by 4 bases. This CDR3 region has 16 residues. Germline CDR1 SGHTA, CDR2 FQGNSA.